One sample yielded the 7 T cell receptor beta chains listed below, sequenced in a study of T cells after yellow fever vaccination. TCRdb recomputed calls from the 5' RACE reads with MiXCR, one row per CDR3 protein. The sample yields about 260,000 distinct CDR3 sequences, around 13% seen once. Specimen: CD4+ T cells sorted from PBMCs, collected 45 days after the yellow fever booster vaccination. The source is a man aged 25 to 40 who received the YFV17D yellow fever vaccine.

This clonotype was observed a handful of times. The CDR3 DNA is TGTGCCAGCAGTTTTGCGGGAGGCGTCGAGCAGTACTTC. It yields the protein CASSFAGGVEQYF. This rearrangement joins TRBV12-3 or TRBV12-4 to TRBJ2-7, with TRBD2 identical over 8 bases. The trim removed 3 bases at V and 6 bases at J, leaving 4 bases unmatched. This CDR3 contains 13 residues.

V usage is TRBV9 and J usage is TRBJ2-3; D is undetermined. This CDR3 has 14 amino acids. Trimming removed 3 bases from V and 0 bases from J, with 8 bases in between. The germline V gene has CDR1 SGDLS and CDR2 YYNGEE. The chain's CDR3 is CASSARKSTDTQYF. The DNA for the CDR3 is TGTGCCAGCAGCGCACGCAAGAGCACAGATACGCAGTATTTT.

This clonotype has only a few counts. The gene calls are TRBV29-1 and TRBJ2-7; TRBD2 matches 14 bases. The V segment lost 5 bases and the J segment 5 bases; nucleotides outside the gene matches: 8. The CDR3 spans 15 residues. Germline CDR1 SQVTM, CDR2 ANQGSEA. CDR3 in amino acids: CSVTRTSGRKNEQYF. The CDR3 nucleotides are TGCAGCGTTACCAGGACTAGCGGGAGGAAAAACGAGCAGTACTTC.

This clonotype has only a few counts. The CDR3: CSARERGGPAKNIQYF. CDR3 nucleotide sequence: TGCAGTGCTAGGGAGCGGGGAGGACCAGCCAAAAACATTCAGTACTTC. This sequence joins TRBV20-1 and TRBJ2-4; 7 nucleotides align to TRBD2. The CDR3 runs 16 residues. Trimming removed 3 bases from V and 0 bases from J; junction bases left unmatched: 8. Germline V gene lookup returns CDR1 DFQATT and CDR2 SNEGSKA (reference sequence).

This clonotype has more than one count but fewer than ten. The chain carries TRBV10-3 and TRBJ2-1; D is unresolved. This CDR3 is built from 16 residues. The V end lost 3 bases, the J end lost 6 bases, and 18 bases lay between the germline ends. Germline values: CDR1 ENHRY, CDR2 SYGVKD. The CDR3 coding sequence is TGTGCCATCAGTGACCCGAAAGGGCGGCCCTTCAATGAGCAGTTCTTC. The encoded protein is CAISDPKGRPFNEQFF.

The chain uses TRBV7-2 and TRBJ2-1, with 8 bases matching TRBD2. V was pared by 5 bases and J by 6 bases, with 12 bases of the junction left unmatched. The CDR3 loop spans 16 amino acids. CDR1 SGHTA and CDR2 FQGNSA come from the germline V gene. DNA for the CDR3: TGTGCCAGCAGCAAAAACCGGGGACTAGTCGGCAATGAGCAGTTCTTC. It codes for CASSKNRGLVGNEQFF. Complete variable domain (other parts from reference TRBV7-2 and TRBJ2-1): GAGVSQSPSNKVTEKGKDVELRCDPISGHTALYWYRQSLGQGLEFLIYFQGNSAPDKSGLPSDRFSAERTGGSVSTLTIQRTQQEDSAVYLCASSKNRGLVGNEQFFGPGTRLTVL.

This clonotype turned up a few times. The rearrangement uses TRBV5-1 and TRBJ1-4; D gene unclear. The V end was cut by 4 bases, the J end by 5 bases, with 9 bases between. Germline-derived CDR1 and CDR2 are SGHRS and YFSETQ. This CDR3 has 13 amino acids. The CDR3 DNA reads TGCGCCAGCAGCCTAGTTCCCAATGAAAAACTGTTTTTT. Its translation: CASSLVPNEKLFF.